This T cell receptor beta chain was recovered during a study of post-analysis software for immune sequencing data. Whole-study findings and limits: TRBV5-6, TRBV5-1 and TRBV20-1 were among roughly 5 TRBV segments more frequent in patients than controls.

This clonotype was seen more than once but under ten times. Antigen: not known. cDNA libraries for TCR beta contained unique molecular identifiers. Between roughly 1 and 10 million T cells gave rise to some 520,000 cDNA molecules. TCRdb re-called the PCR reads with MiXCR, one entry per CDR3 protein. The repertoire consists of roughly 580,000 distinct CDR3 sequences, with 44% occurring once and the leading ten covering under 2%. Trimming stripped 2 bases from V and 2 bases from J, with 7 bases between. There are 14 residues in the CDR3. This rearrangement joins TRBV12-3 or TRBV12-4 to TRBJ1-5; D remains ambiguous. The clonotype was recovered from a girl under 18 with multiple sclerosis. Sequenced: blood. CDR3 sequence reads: CASSLLTGNQPQHF. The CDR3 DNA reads TGTGCCAGCAGTTTACTAACAGGCAATCAGCCCCAGCATTTT.